Following are 25 T cell receptor beta chains from one sample sequenced in a study of blood T cell repertoires in COVID-19. Assay: immunoSEQ multiplex PCR; the TCRdb copy retains only in-frame clones and omits some. This repertoire shows approximately 35,000 clones, 80% to 90% found once; its top ten account for 14%. Material: peripheral blood. All receptors derive from a man between 60 and 75 years old with active COVID-19.

The CDR3 spells CASSRGLAEIPYSYNEQFF. DNA for the CDR3: TGTGCCAGCAGCCGAGGCCTAGCGGAAATACCCTACTCCTACAATGAGCAGTTCTTC. The V gene is TRBV28, the J gene TRBJ2-1, with 7 bases matching TRBD2. The V and J ends lost 6 bases and 0 bases, in that order; junction bases with no gene match: 17. The V gene's germline CDR1 is MDHEN and CDR2 SYDVKM. The CDR3 runs to 19 residues.

The count of this clone is one. This chain uses TRBV12-3 or TRBV12-4 with TRBJ2-7, with D possibly TRBD2 on 5 matching bases. The CDR3 contains 12 residues. V gave up 6 bases and J gave up 9 bases, with 15 bases separating them. This chain's CDR3 is CASSPGMDGQYF. CDR3 nucleotides: TGTGCCAGCAGCCCCGGGATGGACGGGCAGTACTTC.

J is TRBJ2-1 and V is TRBV6-5; D gene uncertain. This CDR3 is built from 13 residues. Trimming removed 6 bases at V and 5 bases at J, with 11 bases between. Germline V lookup: CDR1 MNHEY, CDR2 SVGAGI. Here the CDR3 reads CASRQDSHNEQFF. The CDR3 DNA is TGTGCCAGCAGACAAGACTCGCACAATGAGCAGTTCTTC.

This clone was counted only a few times. The chain is built from TRBV18 and TRBJ1-2; TRBD1 agrees at 7 bases. Germline trimming cut 3 bases from V and 6 bases from J; bases unmatched to any gene: 10. Germline V lookup: CDR1 KGHSH, CDR2 LQKENI. The length of the CDR3 is 15 residues. The CDR3: CASSPPDRISDGYTF. The CDR3 nucleotides are TGTGCCAGCTCACCCCCGGACAGGATTAGTGATGGCTACACCTTC.

The rearrangement links TRBV27 to TRBJ2-3; the D gene is possibly TRBD1 (5 bases). Germline V gene sequence: CDR1 MNHEY, CDR2 SMNVEV (reference sequence). Trimming cost V 0 bases and J 2 bases, with 12 bases left between them. This CDR3 has 16 residues. CDR3 sequence (DNA): TGTGCCAGCAGTTTATCGGGGCTTATGTACACAGATACGCAGTATTTT. It encodes CASSLSGLMYTDTQYF.

J is TRBJ2-7 and V is TRBV4-1; TRBD2 matches at 10 bases. V lost 0 bases and J lost 3; bases outside the gene matches: 8. This CDR3 has 17 residues. Per germline, CDR1 MGHRA and CDR2 YSYEKL. CDR3 region: CASSQEVTGLAVYEQYF. DNA for the CDR3: TGCGCCAGCAGCCAAGAAGTCACCGGACTAGCGGTCTACGAGCAGTACTTC.

The chain joins TRBV11-1 to TRBJ2-7, with TRBD1 matching over 8 bases. This CDR3 contains 14 residues. The V segment lost 3 bases and the J segment 6 bases; nucleotides outside the gene matches: 7. The germline gives CDR1 SGHAT, CDR2 FQDESV (reference sequence). CDR3 sequence (DNA): TGTGCCAGCAGCTTTCCGGGACAGGCCAGCGAGCAGTACTTC. Its translation: CASSFPGQASEQYF.

The chain couples TRBV5-1 to TRBJ2-5, with 9 bases that match TRBD2. This CDR3 spans 18 amino acids. Germline V CDR1 and CDR2: SGHRS, YFSETQ. V lost 0 bases, J lost 1 base, and 10 bases stayed unmatched. CDR3 DNA sequence: TGCGCCAGCAGCTTGGGATTCGCTAGCGGGAAGAGCCAAGAGACCCAGTACTTC. It specifies CASSLGFASGKSQETQYF.

The chain has TRBV4-1 and TRBJ2-7; tentative D call: TRBD1 (6 bases). V was pared by 3 bases and J by 2 bases, with 14 bases between. This CDR3 is built from 15 residues. Germline V gives CDR1 MGHRA, CDR2 YSYEKL. The DNA of the CDR3 is TGCGCCAGCAGCCACTCCGAGAGGGGGACCTACGAGCAGTACTTC. This gives the protein CASSHSERGTYEQYF.

The chain couples TRBV5-1 to TRBJ2-2; 12 bases agree with TRBD1. The length of the CDR3 is 18 residues. After removal of 4 bases from V and 4 bases from J, the junction contained 11 bases not matched to a gene. Germline V lookup: CDR1 SGHRS, CDR2 YFSETQ. The CDR3: CASSPRDRGLLGTGELFF. The DNA of the CDR3 is TGCGCCAGCAGCCCACGGGACAGGGGGCTTCTCGGCACCGGGGAGCTGTTTTTT.

The chain is built from TRBV27 and TRBJ2-1; 10 positions agree with TRBD2. After removal of 6 bases from V and 4 bases from J, the junction contained 3 bases not matched to a gene. The CDR3 totals 14 residues. Germline V gene lookup returns CDR1 MNHEY and CDR2 SMNVEV (reference sequence). CDR3 DNA sequence: TGTGCCAGCAGAAGGACTAGCGGTTACAATGAGCAGTTCTTC. It specifies CASRRTSGYNEQFF.

This clone was counted only a few times. The V and J genes are TRBV10-3 and TRBJ2-2; perhaps TRBD2 as D (6 bases). Trimming pared 6 bases from V and 4 bases from J, leaving 15 bases between. The CDR3 covers 15 residues. The V gene's germline CDR1 is ENHRY and CDR2 SYGVKD. The chain's CDR3 is CAIRPTAGGTGELFF. As DNA, the CDR3 is TGTGCCATCAGACCGACTGCCGGGGGCACCGGGGAGCTGTTTTTT.

In its sample, this clone was seen a few times. V usage is TRBV20-1 and J usage is TRBJ2-7; D is possibly TRBD1 (5 bases). Germline V gene data show CDR1 as DFQATT and CDR2 as SNEGSKA (reference sequence). The CDR3 has 14 amino acids. The germline V and J ends were trimmed by 3 bases and 0 bases, with 12 bases remaining between them. The CDR3 nucleotides read TGCAGTGCTAGTCGCGCAGGGCGCTCCTACGAGCAGTACTTC. Amino acids: CSASRAGRSYEQYF.

CDR3 coding DNA: TGCGCCAGCATCCCCGGAGAAGTCTACAATGAGCAGTTCTTC. It yields the protein CASIPGEVYNEQFF. This chain uses TRBV10-2 with TRBJ2-1; the D is unclear. Germline V lookup: CDR1 WSHSY, CDR2 SAAADI. The V gene lost 7 bases and the J gene lost 3 bases, with 13 bases spanning the gap. The CDR3 is made up of 14 amino acids.

V gene TRBV21-1 combines with J gene TRBJ2-7; the D call TRBD2 from the table was never checked on the DNA. TRBV21-1 is a recognized pseudogene. This CDR3 spans 13 amino acids. The CDR3: CASSKMGGYEQYF. CDR3 bases: TGTGCCAGCAGCAAAATGGGGGGTTACGAGCAGTACTTC.

This clone was seen only once. The genes are TRBV7-9 and TRBJ1-1, with TRBD1 matching over 9 bases. Germline CDR1 is SEHNR and CDR2 is FQNEAQ (reference sequence). The J segment lost 3 bases and the V segment lost 5 bases, leaving 10 bases of the junction unmatched. The CDR3 covers 16 residues. CDR3 amino acids: CASSHRGQGLDTEAFF. DNA of the CDR3: TGTGCCAGCAGCCACCGTGGACAGGGGTTGGACACTGAAGCTTTCTTT.

The rearrangement joins TRBV6-6 to TRBJ1-3; TRBD1 is a possible D gene (5 bases). The CDR3 has 17 amino acids. In germline, CDR1 is MNHNY, CDR2 SVGAGI (reference sequence). V lost 5 bases and J 0 bases, leaving 17 bases between the germline ends. The CDR3 sequence: CASSRFSGTYSGNTIYF. The CDR3 DNA sequence: TGTGCCAGCAGTCGATTCTCCGGGACTTACTCTGGAAACACCATATATTTT.

This chain connects TRBV10-3 to TRBJ2-7; 12 bases fit TRBD2. The V gene end was trimmed by 2 bases and the J gene end by 6 bases; junction bases not matched to a gene: 8. The CDR3 totals 16 residues. From germline, CDR1 is ENHRY and CDR2 SYGVKD. CDR3 region: CAISEASGRAQGEQYF. CDR3 bases: TGTGCCATCAGTGAGGCTAGCGGGAGGGCCCAGGGCGAGCAGTACTTC.

V is TRBV5-1 and J is TRBJ1-1; D is possibly TRBD1 (5 bases). This CDR3 is 14 amino acids long. Germline V CDR1 and CDR2: SGHRS, YFSETQ. Trimming cost V 3 bases and J 5 bases, with 14 bases left between them. CDR3 DNA sequence: TGCGCCAGCAGCTGGCGGGGCCCGGGGACTGAAGCTTTCTTT. Residues: CASSWRGPGTEAFF.

The chain recombines TRBV9 with TRBJ2-5; 11 bases are a match to TRBD2. V was pared by 2 bases and J by 1 base, with 4 bases of the junction left unmatched. CDR3 length: 16 residues. Germline assignment: CDR1 SGDLS and CDR2 YYNGEE. This CDR3 is CASSVTSGIFQETQYF. CDR3 DNA sequence: TGTGCCAGCAGCGTGACTAGCGGGATTTTCCAAGAGACCCAGTACTTC.

The chain has TRBV10-3 and TRBJ1-5, with 8 bases that match TRBD1. This CDR3 is 17 amino acids long. V dropped 0 bases and J dropped 0; count of bases not matched to a gene: 4. In germline, CDR1 is ENHRY, CDR2 SYGVKD. The CDR3 DNA follows: TGTGCCATCAGTGAGTCGCAGGGGGCGGTTAGCAATCAGCCCCAGCATTTT. It yields the protein CAISESQGAVSNQPQHF.

The CDR3 DNA reads as TGTGCTACATTCCTCGGCAGGGCCTACAATGAGCAGTTCTTC. Encoded protein: CATFLGRAYNEQFF. V is TRBV28 and J is TRBJ2-1; possible D gene TRBD1, 5 bases. The CDR3 has 14 residues. The germline V gene has CDR1 MDHEN and CDR2 SYDVKM. Complete variable domain (other parts from reference TRBV28 and TRBJ2-1): DVKVTQSSRYLVKRTGEKVFLECVQDMDHENMFWYRQDPGLGLRLIYFSYDVKMKEKGDIPEGYSVSREKKERFSLILESASTNQTSMYLCATFLGRAYNEQFFGPGTRLTVL.

The chain combines TRBV28 with TRBJ1-1; a weak D match, TRBD1 (6 bases). The V gene lost 3 bases and the J gene lost 1 base, with 9 bases spanning the gap. This CDR3 has 14 residues. CDR1 and CDR2 from the germline V gene are MDHEN and SYDVKM. The CDR3 sequence: CASSLIQGNTEAFF. DNA for the CDR3: TGTGCCAGCAGTTTGATACAGGGGAACACTGAAGCTTTCTTT.

This chain joins TRBV28 and TRBJ2-1, with 9 bases matching TRBD2. The CDR3 is 18 residues long. The germline CDR1 and CDR2 sequences are MDHEN and SYDVKM. Losses at the gene ends were 3 bases for V and 0 bases for J; bases not matched to a gene: 9. The CDR3 DNA follows: TGTGCCAGCAGTTTTCTCGGGGCGGGAGGGTCCTCCTACAATGAGCAGTTCTTC. Protein product: CASSFLGAGGSSYNEQFF.

The chain combines TRBV10-1 with TRBJ2-5; 15 positions match TRBD2. With 3 bases clipped from V and 2 bases from J, the junction kept 1 base outside the gene matches. The CDR3 extends over 16 amino acids. Germline V gene lookup returns CDR1 WNHNN and CDR2 SYGVQD (reference sequence). In DNA, the CDR3 is TGCGCCAGCAGTGAAGGACTAGCGGGAGGGCAAGAGACCCAGTACTTC. Protein sequence: CASSEGLAGGQETQYF.